These T cell receptor beta chains were read from a single sample in a study of read filtering for tumor transcriptome and immune sequencing. In TCRdb, the reads were re-called with MiXCR into one record per CDR3 protein. The sample includes tens of thousands of distinct CDR3 sequences, roughly a fifth of them seen just once. Sequencing was performed on a population of CD138-negative cells sorted from bone marrow. These receptors all come from a donor aged 40 or older with multiple myeloma. Both conserved end residues are part of each CDR3. Fields, in order: J gene, clone size, D gene, V gene, CDR3 DNA, CDR3 protein. D genes are given only for firm matches. Not all rows give a size; the values are once, few, many and, for expanded clones, a class.

j_call: TRBJ2-2
clone_size: many
d_call: -
v_call: TRBV28
cdr3_nt: TGTGCCAGCAGTCGTACAGTAACCGGGGAGCTGTTTTTT
cdr3_aa: CASSRTVTGELFF

j_call: TRBJ2-7
clone_size: few
d_call: -
v_call: TRBV5-1
cdr3_nt: TGCGCCAGCAGCCTTACAGGGAGCTCCTACGAGCAGTACTTC
cdr3_aa: CASSLTGSSYEQYF

j_call: TRBJ2-7
clone_size: -
d_call: -
v_call: TRBV7-2
cdr3_nt: TGTGCCAGCAGCTTGGTCGGGATAGGGTGGTACGAGCAGTACTTC
cdr3_aa: CASSLVGIGWYEQYF

j_call: TRBJ2-7
clone_size: many
d_call: -
v_call: TRBV28
cdr3_nt: TGTGCCAGCTCCGCCTATTTCCCCTACGAGCAGTACTTC
cdr3_aa: CASSAYFPYEQYF

j_call: TRBJ1-5
clone_size: many
d_call: TRBD1
v_call: TRBV15
cdr3_nt: TGTGCCACCAGCAGCAGGGGGCTACAGCCCCAGCATTTT
cdr3_aa: CATSSRGLQPQHF

j_call: TRBJ1-5
clone_size: -
d_call: -
v_call: TRBV27
cdr3_nt: TGTGCCAGCAGTTTATCGGTTAGCAATCAGCCCCAGCGTTTT
cdr3_aa: CASSLSVSNQPQRF

j_call: TRBJ2-7
clone_size: many
d_call: TRBD2
v_call: TRBV5-1
cdr3_nt: TGCGCCAGCAGCTTGATTGAGCGGGGCGTCTACGAGCAGTACTTC
cdr3_aa: CASSLIERGVYEQYF

j_call: TRBJ2-1
clone_size: many
d_call: -
v_call: TRBV7-9
cdr3_nt: TGTGCCAGCAGCCCCAGGGTCAATGAGCAGTTCTTC
cdr3_aa: CASSPRVNEQFF

j_call: TRBJ2-3
clone_size: many
d_call: -
v_call: TRBV5-1
cdr3_nt: TGCGCCAGCAGCTCCGGGACTTACACAGATACGCAGTATTTT
cdr3_aa: CASSSGTYTDTQYF

j_call: TRBJ2-3
clone_size: -
d_call: -
v_call: TRBV7-8
cdr3_nt: TGTGCCAGCAGTTGGGACGGTCATACGCAGTATTTT
cdr3_aa: CASSWDGHTQYF

j_call: TRBJ2-3
clone_size: many
d_call: TRBD1
v_call: TRBV7-9
cdr3_nt: TGTGCCAGCAGAGCCGGGACAGGAAGCACAGATACGCAGTATTTT
cdr3_aa: CASRAGTGSTDTQYF

j_call: TRBJ2-7
clone_size: many
d_call: -
v_call: TRBV20-1
cdr3_nt: TGCAGTGCTAGTGTTTCCTACGAGCAGTACTTC
cdr3_aa: CSASVSYEQYF

j_call: TRBJ2-4
clone_size: many
d_call: -
v_call: TRBV20-1
cdr3_nt: TGCAGTGCTACCAGGGGAGCCAAAAACATTCAGTACTTC
cdr3_aa: CSATRGAKNIQYF

j_call: TRBJ1-1
clone_size: many
d_call: -
v_call: TRBV25-1
cdr3_nt: TGTGCCAGCAGTGACGTAGGGGCGGCGGGCACTGAAGCTTTCTTT
cdr3_aa: CASSDVGAAGTEAFF

j_call: TRBJ2-2
clone_size: many
d_call: -
v_call: TRBV5-6
cdr3_nt: TGTGCCAGCAGCTTGAGGTGGGGGCGGACCGGGGAGCTGTTTTTT
cdr3_aa: CASSLRWGRTGELFF

j_call: TRBJ2-5
clone_size: few
d_call: -
v_call: TRBV7-9
cdr3_nt: TGTGCCAGCAGCCGTTCGACACGTCCGGGCACAGAGACCCAGTACTTC
cdr3_aa: CASSRSTRPGTETQYF

j_call: TRBJ1-5
clone_size: -
d_call: -
v_call: TRBV6-5
cdr3_nt: TGTGCCAGCAGTTACGGGGGAAGCAATCAGCCCCAGCATTTT
cdr3_aa: CASSYGGSNQPQHF

j_call: TRBJ2-2
clone_size: -
d_call: TRBD2
v_call: TRBV6-2/TRBV6-3
cdr3_nt: TGTGCCGGCAGTTCCAGGACTAGCGGGGGGAACACCGGGGAGCTGTTTTTT
cdr3_aa: CAGSSRTSGGNTGELFF

j_call: TRBJ2-7
clone_size: -
d_call: -
v_call: TRBV5-1
cdr3_nt: TGCGCCAGCAGCTTGATGTCTAGCGACGAGCAGTACTTC
cdr3_aa: CASSLMSSDEQYF

j_call: TRBJ1-5
clone_size: few
d_call: -
v_call: TRBV6-2/TRBV6-3
cdr3_nt: TGTGCCAGCACCGGCCCCGGGCGTCACAATCAGCCCCAGCATTTT
cdr3_aa: CASTGPGRHNQPQHF

j_call: TRBJ2-2
clone_size: many
d_call: -
v_call: TRBV2
cdr3_nt: TGTGCCAGCCATGGCATGGGCAGTTTGAACACCGGGGAGCTGTTTTTT
cdr3_aa: CASHGMGSLNTGELFF

j_call: TRBJ2-7
clone_size: many
d_call: -
v_call: TRBV5-1
cdr3_nt: TGCGCCAGCAGCCCCGGGAGTTACTACGAGCAGTACTTC
cdr3_aa: CASSPGSYYEQYF

j_call: TRBJ1-1
clone_size: -
d_call: TRBD1
v_call: TRBV28
cdr3_nt: TGTGCCAGCAGTCTCTTACCGGGACAGGGTCTACTGGGAGCTTTCTTT
cdr3_aa: CASSLLPGQGLLGAFF

j_call: TRBJ1-5
clone_size: -
d_call: -
v_call: TRBV5-1
cdr3_nt: TGCGCCAGCAGCTTGTGGGGGGGCCAGGAGCCCCAGCATTTT
cdr3_aa: CASSLWGGQEPQHF

j_call: TRBJ2-3
clone_size: many
d_call: TRBD2
v_call: TRBV5-1
cdr3_nt: TGCGCCAGCAGCTCCAGCCGGGGACTAGCGGGGCTAAGCACAGATACGCAGTATTTT
cdr3_aa: CASSSSRGLAGLSTDTQYF

j_call: TRBJ1-2
clone_size: few
d_call: TRBD1
v_call: TRBV11-2
cdr3_nt: TGTGCCAGCAACATGTTAAGGGACAGCCATGGCTACACCTTC
cdr3_aa: CASNMLRDSHGYTF